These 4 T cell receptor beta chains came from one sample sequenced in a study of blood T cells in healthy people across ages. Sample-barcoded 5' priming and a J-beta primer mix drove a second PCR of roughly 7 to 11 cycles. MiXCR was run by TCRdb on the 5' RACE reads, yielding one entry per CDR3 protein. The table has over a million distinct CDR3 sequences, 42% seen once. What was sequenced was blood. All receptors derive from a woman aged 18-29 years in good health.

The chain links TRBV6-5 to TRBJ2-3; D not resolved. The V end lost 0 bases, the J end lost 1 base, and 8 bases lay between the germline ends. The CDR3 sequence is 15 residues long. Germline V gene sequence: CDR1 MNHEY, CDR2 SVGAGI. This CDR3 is CASSYSHRRTDTQYF. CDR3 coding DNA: TGTGCCAGCAGTTACTCACACCGCCGCACAGATACGCAGTATTTT.

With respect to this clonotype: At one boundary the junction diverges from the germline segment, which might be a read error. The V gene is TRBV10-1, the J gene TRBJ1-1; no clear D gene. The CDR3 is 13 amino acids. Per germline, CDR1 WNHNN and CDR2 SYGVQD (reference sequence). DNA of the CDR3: TGCGCCAGCGGTGACGGACCGAACACTGAAGCTTTCTTT. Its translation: CASGDGPNTEAFF.

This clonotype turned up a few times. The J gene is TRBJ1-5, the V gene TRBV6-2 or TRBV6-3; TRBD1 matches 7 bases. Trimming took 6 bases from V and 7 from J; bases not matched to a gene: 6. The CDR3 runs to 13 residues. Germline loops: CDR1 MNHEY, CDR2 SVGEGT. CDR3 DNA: TGTGCCAGCAGATTCACAGGGGACCAGCCCCAGCATTTT. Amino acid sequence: CASRFTGDQPQHF.

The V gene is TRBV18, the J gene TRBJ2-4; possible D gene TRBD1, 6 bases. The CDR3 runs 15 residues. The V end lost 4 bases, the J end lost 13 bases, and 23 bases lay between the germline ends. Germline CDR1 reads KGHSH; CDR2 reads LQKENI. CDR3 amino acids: CASSLLDSEGHKQYF. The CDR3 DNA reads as TGTGCCAGCTCACTACTGGACAGCGAGGGGCACAAGCAGTACTTC.